This is a list of T cell receptor beta chains from one sample in a study of cytotoxic CD8 clonotypes in ibrutinib-treated CLL. Libraries were prepared by immunoSEQ multiplex PCR; TCRdb keeps only in-frame clonotypes and omits some of them. Found here are 200,000 to 250,000 clones, around 70% of them singletons; the top ten hold 15% to 19%. The source material was PBMCs, sampled after 24 months of ibrutinib treatment. Source of these receptors: a human donor with chronic lymphocytic leukemia. CDR3s include the opening cysteine and the closing phenylalanine or tryptophan. The order of the fields is J gene, V gene, clone size, D gene, CDR3 protein, CDR3 DNA. A D gene is named only where the DNA matches it firmly. A clone size is listed for some rows: how often the clone was seen (once, few, many), or a class if it is expanded.

j_call: TRBJ2-2
v_call: TRBV4-2
clone_size: NA
d_call: NA
cdr3_aa: CASSQPPLGGELFF
cdr3_nt: TGTGCCAGCAGCCAACCCCCTCTGGGCGGGGAGCTGTTTTTT

j_call: TRBJ2-7
v_call: TRBV7-9
clone_size: NA
d_call: TRBD2
cdr3_aa: CASSRRLAGLYEQYF
cdr3_nt: TGTGCCAGCAGCCGTCGACTAGCGGGGCTGTACGAGCAGTACTTC

j_call: TRBJ2-7
v_call: TRBV6-5
clone_size: NA
d_call: TRBD2
cdr3_aa: CASSYSASGSSYEQYF
cdr3_nt: TGTGCCAGCAGTTATTCGGCTAGCGGGAGCTCCTACGAGCAGTACTTC

j_call: TRBJ2-4
v_call: TRBV28
clone_size: NA
d_call: NA
cdr3_aa: CASRWQAKNIQYF
cdr3_nt: TGTGCCAGCAGGTGGCAGGCCAAAAACATTCAGTACTTC

j_call: TRBJ1-4
v_call: TRBV7-2
clone_size: NA
d_call: TRBD1
cdr3_aa: CASSLEGAGGEKLFF
cdr3_nt: TGTGCCAGCAGCTTAGAGGGGGCCGGAGGGGAAAAACTGTTTTTT

j_call: TRBJ2-5
v_call: TRBV11-2
clone_size: NA
d_call: TRBD2
cdr3_aa: CASSLQELAGEETQYF
cdr3_nt: TGTGCCAGCAGCCTTCAAGAACTAGCGGGAGAAGAGACCCAGTACTTC

j_call: TRBJ2-7
v_call: TRBV28
clone_size: NA
d_call: NA
cdr3_aa: CASSSLIGEQYF
cdr3_nt: TGTGCCAGCAGTTCATTAATCGGGGAGCAGTACTTC

j_call: TRBJ2-3
v_call: TRBV9
clone_size: NA
d_call: NA
cdr3_aa: CASSFAGTSTDTQYF
cdr3_nt: TGTGCCAGCAGCTTTGCCGGGACATCCACAGATACGCAGTATTTT

j_call: TRBJ2-1
v_call: TRBV11-3
clone_size: few
d_call: NA
cdr3_aa: CASSTSASSYNEQFF
cdr3_nt: TGTGCCAGCAGCACAAGTGCTAGCTCCTACAATGAGCAGTTCTTC

j_call: TRBJ2-3
v_call: TRBV28
clone_size: NA
d_call: NA
cdr3_aa: CASISVVTPLSSTDTQYF
cdr3_nt: TGTGCCAGCATCAGCGTAGTGACCCCACTTTCTAGCACAGATACGCAGTATTTT

j_call: TRBJ2-3
v_call: TRBV29-1
clone_size: NA
d_call: NA
cdr3_aa: CSVHRDADTQYF
cdr3_nt: TGCAGCGTTCACAGGGACGCAGATACGCAGTATTTT

j_call: TRBJ2-1
v_call: TRBV9
clone_size: NA
d_call: TRBD2
cdr3_aa: CASSVSGSSYNEQFF
cdr3_nt: TGTGCCAGCAGCGTGAGCGGGAGCTCCTACAATGAGCAGTTCTTC

j_call: TRBJ1-1
v_call: TRBV30
clone_size: NA
d_call: TRBD1
cdr3_aa: CAWNFPTGEGLNTEAFF
cdr3_nt: TGTGCCTGGAATTTCCCCACAGGGGAAGGTTTGAACACTGAAGCTTTCTTT

j_call: TRBJ1-1
v_call: TRBV25-1
clone_size: NA
d_call: TRBD1
cdr3_aa: CASSEIRQGGPHEAFF
cdr3_nt: TGTGCCAGCAGTGAGATTCGACAGGGGGGGCCCCATGAAGCTTTCTTT

j_call: TRBJ1-2
v_call: TRBV27
clone_size: NA
d_call: TRBD1
cdr3_aa: CASSLRGRSYGYTF
cdr3_nt: TGTGCCAGCAGTTTAAGGGGGCGAAGCTATGGCTACACCTTC

j_call: TRBJ2-7
v_call: TRBV19
clone_size: NA
d_call: TRBD1
cdr3_aa: CASSIESGRTGGHEQYF
cdr3_nt: TGTGCCAGTAGTATAGAATCGGGACGGACAGGGGGCCACGAGCAGTACTTC

j_call: TRBJ1-3
v_call: TRBV28
clone_size: NA
d_call: NA
cdr3_aa: CASSLYRMGGNTIYF
cdr3_nt: TGTGCCAGCAGTTTATATCGGATGGGAGGAAACACCATATATTTT

j_call: TRBJ2-6
v_call: TRBV4-2
clone_size: NA
d_call: TRBD1
cdr3_aa: CASSQDHGGTGSYSGANVLTF
cdr3_nt: TGTGCCAGCAGCCAAGATCATGGGGGGACAGGATCCTACTCTGGGGCCAACGTCCTGACTTTC

j_call: TRBJ2-5
v_call: TRBV9
clone_size: NA
d_call: NA
cdr3_aa: CASSVEGGTRETQYF
cdr3_nt: TGTGCCAGCAGCGTAGAGGGGGGGACCCGGGAGACCCAGTACTTC

j_call: TRBJ2-7
v_call: TRBV7-2
clone_size: few
d_call: TRBD2
cdr3_aa: CASSSTKREHYEQYF
cdr3_nt: TGTGCCAGCAGCTCCACTAAGCGGGAGCATTACGAGCAGTACTTC

j_call: TRBJ2-1
v_call: TRBV7-8
clone_size: NA
d_call: NA
cdr3_aa: CASSRAVGREDNEQFF
cdr3_nt: TGTGCCAGCAGCCGCGCTGTCGGAAGGGAGGACAATGAGCAGTTCTTC

j_call: TRBJ2-1
v_call: TRBV9
clone_size: NA
d_call: NA
cdr3_aa: CASSVTSRDNEQFF
cdr3_nt: TGTGCCAGCAGCGTAACATCCAGGGACAATGAGCAGTTCTTC

j_call: TRBJ2-7
v_call: TRBV6-5
clone_size: NA
d_call: NA
cdr3_aa: CASSYSMVGPGYEQYF
cdr3_nt: TGTGCCAGCAGTTACTCGATGGTGGGACCCGGTTACGAGCAGTACTTC

j_call: TRBJ2-1
v_call: TRBV7-9
clone_size: NA
d_call: NA
cdr3_aa: CASSLGGPLNEQFF
cdr3_nt: TGTGCCAGCAGCTTAGGGGGGCCGCTCAATGAGCAGTTCTTC

j_call: TRBJ2-7
v_call: TRBV7-3
clone_size: NA
d_call: TRBD2
cdr3_aa: CASSPISGGSYEQYF
cdr3_nt: TGTGCCAGCAGCCCGATCAGCGGGGGGTCCTACGAGCAGTACTTC

j_call: TRBJ1-5
v_call: TRBV28
clone_size: few
d_call: TRBD1
cdr3_aa: CASSHRQGAYQPQHF
cdr3_nt: TGTGCCAGCAGCCACCGACAGGGGGCCTATCAGCCCCAGCATTTT

j_call: TRBJ2-7
v_call: TRBV7-6
clone_size: NA
d_call: NA
cdr3_aa: CASSWDNEPYEQYF
cdr3_nt: TGTGCCAGCAGCTGGGACAACGAACCCTACGAGCAGTACTTC

j_call: TRBJ2-2
v_call: TRBV28
clone_size: NA
d_call: NA
cdr3_aa: CASSLTGKLNTGELFF
cdr3_nt: TGTGCCAGCAGTTTAACAGGGAAGCTCAACACCGGGGAGCTGTTTTTT

j_call: TRBJ2-7
v_call: TRBV29-1
clone_size: NA
d_call: TRBD1
cdr3_aa: CSVRGRQGAYEQYF
cdr3_nt: TGCAGCGTCCGAGGTCGGCAGGGGGCCTACGAGCAGTACTTC

j_call: TRBJ2-3
v_call: TRBV9
clone_size: NA
d_call: TRBD2
cdr3_aa: CASSLRTSGSRDTQYF
cdr3_nt: TGTGCCAGCAGCCTACGGACTAGCGGGAGTCGAGATACGCAGTATTTT

j_call: TRBJ2-7
v_call: TRBV29-1
clone_size: NA
d_call: NA
cdr3_aa: CSVEVDGRSYEQYF
cdr3_nt: TGCAGCGTTGAGGTAGACGGGCGCTCCTACGAGCAGTACTTC

j_call: TRBJ2-2
v_call: TRBV4-3
clone_size: NA
d_call: NA
cdr3_aa: CASSQDRDSLNTGELFF
cdr3_nt: TGCGCCAGCAGCCAAGACCGGGACTCGCTGAACACCGGGGAGCTGTTTTTT

j_call: TRBJ1-5
v_call: TRBV11-2
clone_size: NA
d_call: NA
cdr3_aa: CASSLTQVGQPQHF
cdr3_nt: TGTGCCAGCAGCTTAACCCAGGTGGGTCAGCCCCAGCATTTT

j_call: TRBJ2-7
v_call: TRBV28
clone_size: NA
d_call: TRBD2
cdr3_aa: CASIKTSPYEQYF
cdr3_nt: TGTGCCAGCATCAAGACTAGCCCCTACGAGCAGTACTTC

j_call: TRBJ2-7
v_call: TRBV11-2
clone_size: NA
d_call: TRBD2
cdr3_aa: CASSLSGRFYEQYF
cdr3_nt: TGTGCCAGCAGCCTTAGCGGGAGGTTCTACGAGCAGTACTTC

j_call: TRBJ1-4
v_call: TRBV19
clone_size: NA
d_call: NA
cdr3_aa: CASSVTARAANEKLFF
cdr3_nt: TGTGCCAGTAGTGTGACCGCCCGGGCAGCTAATGAAAAACTGTTTTTT

j_call: TRBJ2-2
v_call: TRBV28
clone_size: NA
d_call: NA
cdr3_aa: CASSSHTSYTGELFF
cdr3_nt: TGTGCCAGCAGTTCCCATACTAGTTACACCGGGGAGCTGTTTTTT

j_call: TRBJ2-3
v_call: TRBV30
clone_size: NA
d_call: NA
cdr3_aa: CAWGPGAQYF
cdr3_nt: TGTGCCTGGGGACCCGGGGCGCAGTATTTT

j_call: TRBJ2-2
v_call: TRBV27
clone_size: NA
d_call: NA
cdr3_aa: CASSSGIYNTGELFF
cdr3_nt: TGTGCCAGCAGTTCTGGGATCTATAACACCGGGGAGCTGTTTTTT

j_call: TRBJ2-1
v_call: TRBV29-1
clone_size: NA
d_call: NA
cdr3_aa: CSVEDRDSYNEQFF
cdr3_nt: TGCAGCGTTGAAGACCGGGACTCCTACAATGAGCAGTTCTTC

j_call: TRBJ2-2
v_call: TRBV5-1
clone_size: NA
d_call: NA
cdr3_aa: CASSLPGGVSGELFF
cdr3_nt: TGCGCCAGCAGCTTGCCTGGCGGGGTCTCCGGGGAGCTGTTTTTT

j_call: TRBJ2-1
v_call: TRBV11-2
clone_size: NA
d_call: NA
cdr3_aa: CASSLEAGQQFF
cdr3_nt: TGTGCCAGCAGCTTAGAGGCGGGACAGCAGTTCTTC

j_call: TRBJ2-1
v_call: TRBV5-8
clone_size: NA
d_call: NA
cdr3_aa: CASSARGYPYNEQFF
cdr3_nt: TGTGCCAGCAGCGCCCGGGGCTACCCCTACAATGAGCAGTTCTTC

j_call: TRBJ1-5
v_call: TRBV2
clone_size: NA
d_call: NA
cdr3_aa: CASSEEVNQPQHF
cdr3_nt: TGTGCCAGCAGTGAAGAGGTAAATCAGCCCCAGCATTTT

j_call: TRBJ1-5
v_call: TRBV7-8
clone_size: NA
d_call: NA
cdr3_aa: CASSLRDAAGSQPQHF
cdr3_nt: TGTGCCAGCAGCCTGCGGGACGCGGCAGGGAGTCAGCCCCAGCATTTT

j_call: TRBJ1-2
v_call: TRBV6-5
clone_size: NA
d_call: TRBD1
cdr3_aa: CASSPRTGSYGYTF
cdr3_nt: TGTGCCAGCAGCCCACGGACAGGGAGCTATGGCTACACCTTC

j_call: TRBJ2-2
v_call: TRBV10-3
clone_size: NA
d_call: NA
cdr3_aa: CAISDQGPAGELFF
cdr3_nt: TGTGCCATCAGTGATCAAGGGCCCGCCGGGGAGCTGTTTTTT

j_call: TRBJ2-2
v_call: TRBV5-6
clone_size: NA
d_call: TRBD2
cdr3_aa: CASSRGSSGSSGELFF
cdr3_nt: TGTGCCAGCAGCCGCGGGTCTAGCGGGAGTTCAGGGGAGCTGTTTTTT

j_call: TRBJ2-7
v_call: TRBV30
clone_size: NA
d_call: TRBD1
cdr3_aa: CAWSPGQGAGEQYF
cdr3_nt: TGTGCCTGGAGCCCGGGACAGGGGGCTGGCGAGCAGTACTTC

j_call: TRBJ2-5
v_call: TRBV11-2
clone_size: few
d_call: NA
cdr3_aa: CASSLDDRWETQYF
cdr3_nt: TGTGCCAGCAGCTTAGACGACCGCTGGGAGACCCAGTACTTC

j_call: TRBJ1-1
v_call: TRBV4-2
clone_size: NA
d_call: NA
cdr3_aa: CASSQDHAVGLTLNMNTEAFF
cdr3_nt: TGTGCCAGCAGCCAAGATCATGCCGTGGGACTGACCCTTAATATGAACACTGAAGCTTTCTTT

j_call: TRBJ2-5
v_call: TRBV7-9
clone_size: NA
d_call: NA
cdr3_aa: CASSLGVRWETQYF
cdr3_nt: TGTGCCAGCAGCTTGGGAGTGAGGTGGGAGACCCAGTACTTC

j_call: TRBJ1-6
v_call: TRBV9
clone_size: NA
d_call: NA
cdr3_aa: CASSPRRASSYNSPLHF
cdr3_nt: TGTGCCAGCAGCCCCCGTAGGGCTAGCTCCTATAATTCACCCCTCCACTTT

j_call: TRBJ2-3
v_call: TRBV5-1
clone_size: once
d_call: NA
cdr3_aa: CASSPGRDTQYF
cdr3_nt: TGCGCCAGCAGCCCGGGACGAGATACGCAGTATTTT

j_call: TRBJ1-2
v_call: TRBV14
clone_size: NA
d_call: NA
cdr3_aa: CASSQETTVPGYTF
cdr3_nt: TGTGCCAGCAGCCAAGAAACAACAGTCCCTGGCTACACCTTC

j_call: TRBJ1-2
v_call: TRBV28
clone_size: few
d_call: NA
cdr3_aa: CASSSTDSRRRANYGYTF
cdr3_nt: TGTGCCAGCAGTTCTACTGATAGTCGAAGGAGGGCGAACTATGGCTACACCTTC

j_call: TRBJ1-1
v_call: TRBV27
clone_size: once
d_call: NA
cdr3_aa: CASGGAAKPNTEAFF
cdr3_nt: TGTGCCAGCGGGGGAGCAGCGAAGCCTAACACTGAAGCTTTCTTT

j_call: TRBJ2-7
v_call: TRBV29-1
clone_size: NA
d_call: NA
cdr3_aa: CSARDYEQYF
cdr3_nt: TGCAGCGCCCGCGACTACGAGCAGTACTTC

j_call: TRBJ2-7
v_call: TRBV7-3
clone_size: NA
d_call: NA
cdr3_aa: CASSTGTLPTKQYF
cdr3_nt: TGTGCCAGCTCCACCGGGACACTACCTACGAAGCAGTACTTC

j_call: TRBJ2-7
v_call: TRBV6-6
clone_size: NA
d_call: TRBD1
cdr3_aa: CASTNGQGSSYEQYF
cdr3_nt: TGTGCCAGCACCAACGGACAGGGGAGCTCCTACGAGCAGTACTTC